Sequencing of this TCR beta chain was carried out in a study of T cell responses to AZD1222 COVID-19 vaccine. Study-wide points: Clonal diversity may have been underestimated in mostly white British donors.

Germline V CDR1 and CDR2: ENHRY, SYGVKD. This CDR3 comprises 13 residues. Trimming stripped 3 bases from V and 3 bases from J, with 5 bases between. Profiling relied on immunoSEQ multiplex PCR, and the TCRdb table lists in-frame clones only, not all of them. This sample has some 42,000 clones, with around four fifths found just once. Pooling covered second doses at about 4 or about 12 weeks. Points on this clone: Its antigen is unidentified.

This rearrangement joins TRBV10-3 to TRBJ2-2; D remains ambiguous. This TCR derives from an adult who received the AZD1222 COVID-19 vaccine. The input for sequencing was peripheral blood, taken 28 days after the second AZD1222 dose. CDR3 in DNA: TGTGCCATCAGTGATCTCTACACCGGGGAGCTGTTTTTT. Translating gives CAISDLYTGELFF.